This record covers a single TCR beta chain. This entry is derived from a study of radiotherapy plus CTLA-4 blockade in lung cancer. Study summary: Objective response rate was about 18%; disease control rate, 31%.

TCRdb's table, derived via immunoSEQ multiplex PCR, lists solely in-frame clones and lacks some. The table has under 50,000 clones, 80% to 90% seen once. From germline, CDR1 is MGHRA and CDR2 YSYEKL. V was cut by 4 bases and J by 5 bases, with 11 bases left in between. The CDR3 has 13 amino acids. The receptor's source is a human donor with non-small cell lung cancer whose response to radiotherapy plus ipilimumab could not be evaluated. V and J are TRBV4-1 and TRBJ2-5; tentative D call: TRBD2 (6 bases). The material sequenced was peripheral blood, taken from a patient treated with radiotherapy plus ipilimumab. The CDR3 reads CASSRGVLETQYF. The CDR3 DNA sequence: TGCGCCAGCAGCCGGGGGGTTCTGGAGACCCAGTACTTC.